Shown below are 16 T cell receptor beta chains from a single sample sequenced in a study of blood T cell repertoires in COVID-19. Method: immunoSEQ multiplex PCR; TCRdb's copy keeps in-frame clones and lacks some. The sample has approximately 290,000 clones; around nine tenths are singletons. The sequenced sample consisted of PBMCs or T cells enriched from blood (not recorded which). All receptors derive from a woman aged 25 to 45 who had recovered from COVID-19.

The chain has TRBV5-1 and TRBJ1-1, with TRBD1 as a possible D gene (5 bases). The CDR3 runs to 12 residues. CDR1 SGHRS and CDR2 YFSETQ come from the germline V gene. In DNA form, the CDR3 reads TGCGTGAGCGGGAAAGGGGACACTGAAGCTTTCTTT. Translation gives CVSGKGDTEAFF.

This chain links TRBV28 with TRBJ2-7, with 10 bases aligning to TRBD2. The CDR3 contains 15 residues. After removal of 4 bases from V and 5 bases from J, the junction contained 8 bases not matched to a gene. Per the germline V gene, CDR1 is MDHEN and CDR2 is SYDVKM. The CDR3 nucleotides read TGTGCCAGCAGTTCCCCAGCGGGAGGGACACACGAGCAGTACTTC. Translated, it gives CASSSPAGGTHEQYF.

The V gene is TRBV5-1, the J gene TRBJ2-3, with D possibly TRBD2 on 6 matching bases. Trimming cost V 0 bases and J 2 bases, with 10 bases left between them. The CDR3 runs to 15 residues. Germline CDR1 and CDR2: SGHRS and YFSETQ. CDR3 coding DNA: TGCGCCAGCAGCTTGGGGACTATCGACACAGATACGCAGTATTTT. Amino acids: CASSLGTIDTDTQYF.

This chain joins TRBV5-1 and TRBJ1-1, with TRBD1 matching over 7 bases. From germline, CDR1 is SGHRS and CDR2 YFSETQ. The length of the CDR3 is 15 residues. V lost 0 bases, J lost 3 bases, and 5 bases stayed unmatched. The CDR3 spells CASSLGRGQDTEAFF. The CDR3 DNA reads as TGCGCCAGCAGCTTGGGAAGGGGGCAGGACACTGAAGCTTTCTTT.

The chain carries TRBV9 and TRBJ2-6, with D maybe TRBD1 (6 bases). Germline V gives CDR1 SGDLS, CDR2 YYNGEE. The length of the CDR3 is 17 residues. Trimming took off 7 bases at V and 0 bases at J, with 17 bases between the two ends. CDR3 bases: TGTGCCAGCGACAACAGGGAGTCCCCCTCTGGGGCCAACGTCCTGACTTTC. It codes for CASDNRESPSGANVLTF.

The genes are TRBV7-3 and TRBJ2-3; 11 nucleotides agree with TRBD2. Germline loops: CDR1 SGHTA, CDR2 FQGTGA. This CDR3 spans 17 amino acids. The ends lost 0 bases at V and 1 base at J; junction bases unmatched: 3. CDR3 in amino acids: CASSLTSGREGTDTQYF. The CDR3 bases are TGTGCCAGCAGCTTAACTAGCGGGAGGGAGGGCACAGATACGCAGTATTTT.

V is TRBV5-1 and J is TRBJ1-2; D perhaps matches TRBD1 (6 bases). V lost 2 bases to trimming and J lost 0 bases, with 8 bases between them. The CDR3 contains 14 residues. CDR1 SGHRS and CDR2 YFSETQ come from the germline V gene. Written as DNA, the CDR3 is TGCGCCAGCAGCTTACAGGGAGCTAACTATGGCTACACCTTC. Protein: CASSLQGANYGYTF.

The genes are TRBV27 and TRBJ1-1; no firm D call. The CDR3 totals 11 residues. CDR1 and CDR2 from the germline V gene are MNHEY and SMNVEV (reference sequence). V lost 11 bases, J lost 2 bases, and 9 bases lay in between. DNA of the CDR3: TGTGCCTCCGCCGGTAACACTGAAGCTTTCTTT. This translates into CASAGNTEAFF.

V is TRBV7-3 and J is TRBJ2-6, with D possibly TRBD1 on 6 matching bases. The V gene's germline CDR1 is SGHTA and CDR2 FQGTGA. Trimming stripped 5 bases from V and 2 bases from J, with 19 bases between. The CDR3 has 18 amino acids. CDR3 protein: CASSQKPTTGTGANVLTF. CDR3 coding DNA: TGTGCCAGCAGCCAAAAACCCACCACAGGGACTGGGGCCAACGTCCTGACTTTC.

V usage is TRBV9 and J usage is TRBJ1-4; 11 bases are shared with TRBD1. Germline-derived CDR1 and CDR2 are SGDLS and YYNGEE. This CDR3 comprises 16 residues. Trimming removed 0 bases from V and 8 bases from J; junction bases left unmatched: 6. The chain's CDR3 is CASSVGPGQGVEKLFF. The DNA for the CDR3 is TGTGCCAGCAGCGTAGGACCGGGACAGGGGGTGGAAAAACTGTTTTTT.

This sequence joins TRBV28 and TRBJ1-1, with D unclear. The V gene lost 8 bases and the J gene lost 2 bases, with 12 bases spanning the gap. Germline V gene lookup returns CDR1 MDHEN and CDR2 SYDVKM. The CDR3 runs 13 residues. CDR3 DNA: TGTGCCAGCCGGGTCGGAAAAAACACTGAAGCTTTCTTT. Residues: CASRVGKNTEAFF.

In its sample, this clone was seen once. This rearrangement joins TRBV2 to TRBJ1-6, with 7 bases lining up with TRBD1. Germline CDR1 is SNHLY and CDR2 is FYNNEI. With 6 bases clipped from V and 9 bases from J, the junction kept 5 bases outside the gene matches. The CDR3 runs to 13 residues. The CDR3 coding sequence is TGTGCCAGCAGGCCTGAGGGGGCTTCACCCCTCCACTTT. Translating gives CASRPEGASPLHF.

The genes are TRBV19 and TRBJ1-5, with 7 bases aligning to TRBD1. Trimming at V came to 6 bases and at J to 1 base, leaving 6 bases not matched to a gene. CDR3 length equals 15 residues. Per germline, CDR1 LNHDA and CDR2 SQIVND (reference sequence). The CDR3 nucleotides are TGTGCCAGTAGCTACAGGGGTTTGAGCAATCAGCCCCAGCATTTT. Amino acid sequence: CASSYRGLSNQPQHF.

The chain joins TRBV7-3 to TRBJ1-1; D is possibly TRBD1 (5 bases). Trimming removed 6 bases from V and 1 base from J, with 9 bases in between. This CDR3 spans 13 amino acids. Germline V gene lookup returns CDR1 SGHTA and CDR2 FQGTGA. CDR3 loop: CASSQGPNTEAFF. Written as DNA, the CDR3 is TGTGCCAGCAGTCAGGGTCCGAACACTGAAGCTTTCTTT.

The gene calls are TRBV9 and TRBJ1-1, with D uncertain. Germline-derived CDR1 and CDR2 are SGDLS and YYNGEE. V was pared by 3 bases and J by 3 bases, with 6 bases between. This CDR3 has 12 amino acids. The CDR3 nucleotides read TGTGCCAGCAGCGAGGAGCACACTGAAGCTTTCTTT. Amino acid sequence: CASSEEHTEAFF.

This chain's CDR3 is CAWKPGNYEQYF. The CDR3 DNA reads as TGTGCCTGGAAACCGGGGAACTACGAGCAGTACTTC. The chain couples TRBV30 to TRBJ2-7, with a possible D match to TRBD2 (5 bases). V was clipped by 4 bases and J by 3 bases, with 10 bases between them. Germline CDR1 reads GTSNPN; CDR2 reads SVGIG (reference sequence). The CDR3 has 12 amino acids.